These 3 T cell receptor beta chains came from one sample sequenced in a study of T-cell memory formation after mild COVID-19. TCRdb processed the 5' RACE reads anew with MiXCR; each CDR3 protein has one entry. The sample has roughly 600,000 distinct CDR3 sequences, roughly 17% seen once. The specimen sequenced was PBMCs or a T cell subset sorted from them (not recorded which). The receptors originated from an adult woman who had mild COVID-19 (a few samples of this study predate the infection). Cell type and time point are not known.

This clonotype was observed a few times. The chain combines TRBV7-8 with TRBJ1-5; 8 bases fit TRBD1. Germline values: CDR1 SGHVS, CDR2 FQNEAQ. CDR3 size: 15 residues. With 5 bases clipped from V and 5 bases from J, the junction kept 8 bases outside the gene matches. The CDR3 region has the DNA TGTGCCAGCAGCCATAATCCGACAGGGGATCAGCCCCAGCATTTT. Protein sequence: CASSHNPTGDQPQHF. The full variable domain, completed using reference TRBV7-8 and TRBJ1-5, is GAGVSQSPRYKVAKRGQDVALRCDPISGHVSLFWYQQALGQGPEFLTYFQNEAQLDKSGLPSDRFFAERPEGSVSTLKIQRTQQEDSAVYLCASSHNPTGDQPQHFGDGTRLSIL.

The V call is TRBV12-3 or TRBV12-4, the J call TRBJ2-3, with D unresolved. V lost 2 bases to trimming and J lost 1 base, with 10 bases between them. The CDR3 runs to 15 residues. CDR3 residues: CASSLRGYRTDTQYF. DNA of the CDR3: TGTGCCAGCAGTTTACGCGGCTACCGCACAGATACGCAGTATTTT.

V gene TRBV5-1 combines with J gene TRBJ2-6; D gene uncertain. This CDR3 is 17 amino acids long. Looked up from germline, CDR1 is SGHRS and CDR2 is YFSETQ. Trimming removed 3 bases at V and 0 bases at J, with 13 bases between. CDR3 region: CASSSPVLYSGANVLTF. CDR3 sequence (DNA): TGCGCCAGCAGCTCACCCGTCCTCTACTCTGGGGCCAACGTCCTGACTTTC.